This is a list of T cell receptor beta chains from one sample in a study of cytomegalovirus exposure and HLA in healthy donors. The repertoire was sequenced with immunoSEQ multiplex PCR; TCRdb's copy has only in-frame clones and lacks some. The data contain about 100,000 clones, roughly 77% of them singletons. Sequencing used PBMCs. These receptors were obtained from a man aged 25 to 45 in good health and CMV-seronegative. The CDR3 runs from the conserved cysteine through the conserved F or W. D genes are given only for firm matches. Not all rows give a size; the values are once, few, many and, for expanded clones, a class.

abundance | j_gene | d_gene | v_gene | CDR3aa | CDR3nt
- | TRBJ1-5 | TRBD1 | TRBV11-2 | CASSAGTAPNQPQHF | TGTGCCAGCAGCGCCGGGACAGCCCCCAATCAGCCCCAGCATTTT
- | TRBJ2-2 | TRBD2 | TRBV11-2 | CASSFGLASTGELFF | TGTGCCAGCAGTTTCGGACTAGCGAGTACCGGGGAGCTGTTTTTT
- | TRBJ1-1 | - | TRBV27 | CASSPVGREAFF | TGTGCCAGCAGCCCCGTGGGCAGGGAAGCTTTCTTT
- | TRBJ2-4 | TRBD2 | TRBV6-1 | CASSLREGAKNIQYF | TGTGCCAGCAGCCTCCGGGAGGGGGCCAAAAACATTCAGTACTTC
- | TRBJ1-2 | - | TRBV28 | CASIGVREGEANYGYTF | TGTGCCAGTATTGGGGTGCGGGAAGGAGAAGCTAACTATGGCTACACCTTC
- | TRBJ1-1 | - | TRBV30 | CAWSVPRTVNTEAFF | TGTGCCTGGAGTGTACCCCGGACAGTGAACACTGAAGCTTTCTTT
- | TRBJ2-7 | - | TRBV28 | CATDTTGYEQYF | TGTGCTACAGACACCACAGGATACGAGCAGTACTTC
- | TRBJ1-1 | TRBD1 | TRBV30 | CAWRTGGDTEAFF | TGTGCCTGGAGGACAGGGGGAGACACTGAAGCTTTCTTT
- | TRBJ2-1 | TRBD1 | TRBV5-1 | CASSLVGQRSYNEQFF | TGCGCCAGCAGCTTGGTGGGACAGAGATCCTACAATGAGCAGTTCTTC
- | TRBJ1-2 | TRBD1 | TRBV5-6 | CASSPAEGQGAIGYTF | TGTGCCAGCAGCCCGGCCGAGGGACAGGGGGCGATTGGCTACACCTTC
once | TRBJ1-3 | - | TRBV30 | CAWSVTGGMSGNTIYF | TGTGCCTGGAGTGTCACAGGCGGGATGTCTGGAAACACCATATATTTT
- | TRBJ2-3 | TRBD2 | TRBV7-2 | CASSLTSGETDTQYF | TGTGCCAGCAGTCTGACTAGCGGGGAAACAGATACGCAGTATTTT
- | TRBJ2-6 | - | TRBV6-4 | CASSPTGDSGANVLTF | TGTGCCAGCAGTCCCACGGGGGATTCTGGGGCCAACGTCCTGACTTTC
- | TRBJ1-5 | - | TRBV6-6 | CASTTGAGAGNQPQHF | TGTGCCAGCACTACCGGAGCGGGGGCCGGCAATCAGCCCCAGCATTTT
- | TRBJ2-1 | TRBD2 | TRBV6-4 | CASSDGSGSFKQFF | TGTGCCAGCAGTGATGGTAGCGGGAGCTTTAAGCAGTTCTTC
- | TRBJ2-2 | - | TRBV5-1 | CASSLTDISGELFF | TGCGCCAGCAGCTTGACAGATATTAGCGGGGAGCTGTTTTTT